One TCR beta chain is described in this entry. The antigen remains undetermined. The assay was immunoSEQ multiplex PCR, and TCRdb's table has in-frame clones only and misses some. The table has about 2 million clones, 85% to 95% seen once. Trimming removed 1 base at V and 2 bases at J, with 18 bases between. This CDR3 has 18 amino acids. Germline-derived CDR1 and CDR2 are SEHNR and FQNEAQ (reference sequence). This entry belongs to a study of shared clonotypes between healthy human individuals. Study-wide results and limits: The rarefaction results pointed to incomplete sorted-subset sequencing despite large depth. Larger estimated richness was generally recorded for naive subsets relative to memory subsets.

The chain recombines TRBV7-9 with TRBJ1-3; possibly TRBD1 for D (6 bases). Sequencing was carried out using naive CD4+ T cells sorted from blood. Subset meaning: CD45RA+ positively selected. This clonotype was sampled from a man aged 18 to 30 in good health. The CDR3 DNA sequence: TGTGCCAGCAGCTTAGACCAGCCACAGGGACTGGCTGGAAACACCATATATTTT. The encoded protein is CASSLDQPQGLAGNTIYF.